The rows below give T cell receptor beta chains drawn from one sample of a study of beta chain features in type 1 diabetes. Only in-frame clones appear in the TCRdb table, and some are missing; sequencing was by immunoSEQ multiplex PCR. The sample has 300,000 to 350,000 clones; 8% are singletons. The sequenced sample consisted of central memory CD4+ T cells from blood. These receptor sequences come from a woman younger than 30 in good health. CDR3s include the opening cysteine and the closing phenylalanine or tryptophan. A D gene is named only where the DNA matches it firmly. A row's size may be missing; if present it is once, few, many or a size class.

j_call,d_call,v_call,clone_size,cdr3_nt,cdr3_aa
TRBJ2-3,TRBD1,TRBV2,few,TGTGCCAGCAGTAAAAGGACAGGGGGCACAGATACGCAGTATTTT,CASSKRTGGTDTQYF
TRBJ1-2,.,TRBV5-1,few,TGCGCCAGTGAGGAGGGCCCTAAGGGTGGCTACACCTTC,CASEEGPKGGYTF
TRBJ1-5,.,TRBV7-9,.,TGTGCCAGCAGCTTAGGTGAGGGGCCTCAGCCCCAGCATTTT,CASSLGEGPQPQHF
TRBJ2-7,TRBD2,TRBV28,.,TGTGCCAGCAGTTTCACCCCCTATACTAGCGTGAGTTACTCCTACGAGCAGTACTTC,CASSFTPYTSVSYSYEQYF
TRBJ2-3,.,TRBV4-2,few,TGTGCCAGCAGCCAAGCGCAGGGAGATACGCAGTATTTT,CASSQAQGDTQYF
TRBJ2-1,.,TRBV5-1,few,TGCGCCAGCAGCCAGGGACAAAAGAAGTTCTTC,CASSQGQKKFF
TRBJ2-7,.,TRBV7-9,many,TGTGCCAGCAGCTTAGGAGTACACGGTGGCACCTACGAGCAGTACTTC,CASSLGVHGGTYEQYF
TRBJ1-4,TRBD1,TRBV6-5,many,TGTGCCAGCAGTTGGGACAGTAATGAAAAACTGTTTTTT,CASSWDSNEKLFF
TRBJ2-1,.,TRBV28,few,TGTGCCAGCAGTTTTTTTCTGCCAGGAAATGAGCAGTTCTTC,CASSFFLPGNEQFF
TRBJ2-7,.,TRBV7-6,.,TGTGCCAGCAGCTTTTCCCCCACAGACTACGAGCAGTACTTC,CASSFSPTDYEQYF
TRBJ2-4,.,TRBV5-6,many,TGTGCCAGCAGCTTGAATAATGTCAAAAACATTCAGTACTTC,CASSLNNVKNIQYF
TRBJ1-1,.,TRBV5-1,many,TGCGCCAGCAGCTTGGTGGGCAGCGTGAACACTGAAGCTTTCTTT,CASSLVGSVNTEAFF
TRBJ2-1,TRBD2,TRBV5-1,few,TGCGCCAGCAGCTTTAGCGGGGGCACGTCTCCGGTGCAGTTCTTC,CASSFSGGTSPVQFF
TRBJ2-6,.,TRBV4-1,few,TGCGCCAGCAGCCAAGATCTTAAGGCCAACGTCCTGACTTTC,CASSQDLKANVLTF
TRBJ2-6,.,TRBV2,many,TGTGCCAGCATGTACAACTCTGGGGCCAACGTCCTGACTTTC,CASMYNSGANVLTF
TRBJ2-6,.,TRBV7-2,few,TGTGCCAGCAGCTTCCATTCTGGGGCCAACGTCCTGACTTTC,CASSFHSGANVLTF
TRBJ2-3,TRBD2,TRBV28,.,TGTGCCAGCAGTTTAGGGGGGGTCCCAGATACGCAGTATTTT,CASSLGGVPDTQYF
TRBJ2-1,TRBD2,TRBV15,few,TGTGCCACCAGCAGAGATTTCGCGGGAGGGATGAACAATGAGCAGTTCTTC,CATSRDFAGGMNNEQFF
TRBJ2-1,.,TRBV6-5,.,TGTGCCAGCAGTCGCAGAAGGGAGCAGTTCTTC,CASSRRREQFF
TRBJ2-7,.,TRBV7-2,few,TGTGCCAGCAGCTTAGTCTCCCAAATCACCTCCTACGAGCAGTACTTC,CASSLVSQITSYEQYF
TRBJ2-2,.,TRBV11-1,few,TGTGCCAGCAGCTTAGCTATAGCGGCAAACACCGGGGAGCTGTTTTTT,CASSLAIAANTGELFF
TRBJ1-1,.,TRBV15,.,TGTGCCACCAGCAGAGCATATAGGGACACTGAAGCTTTCTTT,CATSRAYRDTEAFF
TRBJ1-4,.,TRBV4-1,.,TGCGCCAGCAGCCAAGTTAGGGTTGAAAAACTGTTTTTT,CASSQVRVEKLFF
TRBJ2-5,TRBD1,TRBV6-5,few,TGTGCCAGCAGTTACTCCGACAGGGGAGTAGGAGAGACCCAGTACTTC,CASSYSDRGVGETQYF
TRBJ1-1,TRBD1,TRBV10-3,.,TGTGCCATCAGGGGGGACAGGGTGGCTTTCTTT,CAIRGDRVAFF
TRBJ2-3,.,TRBV5-1,few,TGCGCCAGCAGCTTGGTGTCGGGCACAGATACGCAGTATTTT,CASSLVSGTDTQYF
TRBJ2-7,TRBD1,TRBV19,.,TGTGCCAGTAGTATATGGACAGGGGGCTCCTACGAGCAGTACTTC,CASSIWTGGSYEQYF
TRBJ2-7,TRBD1,TRBV4-3,.,TGCGCCAGCAGCCACCAAACCGGGACAGGGGGCTACGAGCAGTACTTC,CASSHQTGTGGYEQYF
TRBJ2-1,TRBD2,TRBV29-1,.,TGCAGCGTTGAAGTGGTAGCGGGGGGGCTCAATGAGCAGTTCTTC,CSVEVVAGGLNEQFF
TRBJ2-5,TRBD2,TRBV9,.,TGTGCCAGCAGTCCCGGGACTAGCGGGAGTGGTAAGGAGACCCAGTACTTC,CASSPGTSGSGKETQYF
TRBJ2-3,TRBD2,TRBV7-9,many,TGTGCCAGCGTACTAGCGGGGCTCCCCGATACGCAGTATTTT,CASVLAGLPDTQYF
TRBJ1-2,.,TRBV6-5,.,TGTGCCAGCAATCCGACGGGCGGCTATGGCTACACCTTC,CASNPTGGYGYTF
TRBJ2-2,.,TRBV27,few,TGTGCCAGCAGTTCCTTCACGAACACCGGGGAGCTGTTTTTT,CASSSFTNTGELFF
TRBJ2-7,.,TRBV20-1,many,TGCAGTGTAGAAAATACCTACGAGCAGTACTTC,CSVENTYEQYF
TRBJ2-3,.,TRBV11-3,few,TGTGCCAGCAGCCGTGTTAGTAAAACAGATACGCAGTATTTT,CASSRVSKTDTQYF
TRBJ2-7,TRBD1,TRBV14,.,TGTGCCAGCAGCCAAGGGGGACAGGAAAAGAAGTACTTC,CASSQGGQEKKYF
TRBJ2-1,TRBD2,TRBV5-4,many,TGTGCCAGCGGCTCGGGAGGGCGCCAGTTCTTC,CASGSGGRQFF
TRBJ2-5,TRBD2,TRBV11-3,few,TGTGCCAGCAGCTTAGGGGGACTAGGCGGAGAGACCCAGTACTTC,CASSLGGLGGETQYF
TRBJ2-5,.,TRBV7-2,.,TGTGCCAGCAGCCTCGGACTCAAAGAGACCCAGTACTTC,CASSLGLKETQYF
TRBJ2-7,TRBD1,TRBV9,.,TGTGCCAGCAGCCCGCGACAGGGCCGGTCTGGCGAGCAGTACTTC,CASSPRQGRSGEQYF
TRBJ2-5,.,TRBV20-1,few,TGCAGTACAACTCTCAGGGAAACCCAGTACTTC,CSTTLRETQYF
TRBJ2-5,.,TRBV29-1,few,TGCAGCGTTGAGGAGAGGGCTCAATCCTGGGAGACCCAGTACTTC,CSVEERAQSWETQYF